This T cell receptor (beta chain) was identified during a study of blood T cells in healthy people across ages. At the level of the study: T cells yielded about one barcoded beta molecule per two cells through template switching.

In its sample, this clonotype was seen a few times. Its cognate antigen is unknown. Every donor gave approximately 10 milliliters of peripheral blood. Overall study results and limits: Age brought a roughly linear fall in TCR beta diversity measured per million T cells.

The authors ran a second PCR of 7 to 11 cycles using a sample-barcoded 5' primer and a J-beta primer mix. Carrying 12 random nucleotides, a template-switch adaptor labeled each individual cDNA molecule. TCRdb independently ran MiXCR on the 5' RACE reads; one entry per CDR3 protein. Here the sample spans approximately 1.5 million distinct CDR3 sequences, 35% to 45% being singletons. V shed 3 bases and J shed 3 bases, with 15 bases lying between them. CDR1 and CDR2 from the germline V gene are LNHNV and YYDKDF (reference sequence). The CDR3 spans 16 residues. The sample taken for sequencing was blood. The chain couples TRBV15 to TRBJ2-1, with TRBD1 as a possible D gene (6 bases). The receptor was isolated from a woman aged 18 to 35 in good health. DNA for the CDR3: TGTGCCACCAGCAGTAGAGCCGGACAGATCTACAATGAGCAGTTCTTC. Amino acids: CATSSRAGQIYNEQFF.